A selection of T cell receptor beta chains follows, all from one sample in a study of neurological immune-mediated disorders. Using its own MiXCR run on the 5' RACE reads, TCRdb lists one record per CDR3 protein. Here the sample spans 40,000 or so distinct CDR3 sequences, around 10% being singletons. Material for sequencing was PBMCs. The receptors stem from a man aged 55 to 70 with HTLV-1-associated myelopathy (HAM/TSP). Both conserved end residues are part of each CDR3. A D gene is named only where the DNA matches it firmly. The size of a clone is reported for some rows only, either as once, few or many, or as a class for expanded clones.

TRBV4-1	many	TRBJ1-5	-	TGCGCCAGCAGCCAAGAGGCCGGAGGGGGCAATCAGCCCCAGCATTTT	CASSQEAGGGNQPQHF
TRBV3-1	-	TRBJ1-4	-	TGTGCCAGCAAGTCGAGAGCTAATGAAAAACTGTTTTTT	CASKSRANEKLFF
TRBV6-1	many	TRBJ1-1	-	TGTGCCAGCAGTACTTCCCAGGGTGGGGCTGAAGCTTTCTTT	CASSTSQGGAEAFF
TRBV20-1	many	TRBJ2-5	TRBD1	TGCAGTGCTAGAGAAATACGGGCAGGGGGTTTCTCAGAGACCCAGTACTTC	CSAREIRAGGFSETQYF
TRBV5-1	many	TRBJ1-4	TRBD1	TGCGCCAGCAGCGAGGGGACAGGCCCTAATGAAAAACTGTTTTTT	CASSEGTGPNEKLFF
TRBV20-1	medium-sized	TRBJ2-7	TRBD1	TGCAGTGCTAGGAGGGACAGGACGACCTACGAGCAGTACTTC	CSARRDRTTYEQYF
TRBV5-1	many	TRBJ2-1	-	TGCGCCAGCAGCTTGGCCAGGGACTTCCTTCGGGACAATGAGCAGTTCTTC	CASSLARDFLRDNEQFF
TRBV10-3	many	TRBJ2-3	TRBD1	TGTGCCATCAGGGAGGGGACAGGGAGGGATACGCAGTATTTT	CAIREGTGRDTQYF
TRBV14	many	TRBJ2-7	TRBD1	TGTGCCAGCAGCCGGACAGGGTCCTCCTACGAGCAGTACTTC	CASSRTGSSYEQYF
TRBV12-3/TRBV12-4	many	TRBJ2-1	TRBD2	TGTGCCAGCAGTTTGGGATCTAGCGGCTCCTACAATGAGCAGTTCTTC	CASSLGSSGSYNEQFF
TRBV27	many	TRBJ1-5	-	TGTGCCAGCAGTTTATTGGGCCGCGAGGAACCCCAGCATTTT	CASSLLGREEPQHF
TRBV20-1	-	TRBJ1-1	TRBD1	TGCAGTGCTACAGGGGGTAACACTGAAGCTTTCTTT	CSATGGNTEAFF
TRBV6-2/TRBV6-3	many	TRBJ2-3	TRBD2	TGTGCCAGCAGTTCCTCCCTTGGGCGGGAGTCCACAGATACGCAGTATTTT	CASSSSLGRESTDTQYF
TRBV5-1	many	TRBJ2-1	TRBD1	TGCGCCAGCAGCTTGGGGGACAGCTACAATGAGCAGTTCTTC	CASSLGDSYNEQFF
TRBV2	many	TRBJ2-1	TRBD2	TGTGCCAGCAGAGCCCTCGGACTAGCGGCGAACAATGAGCAGTTCTTC	CASRALGLAANNEQFF
TRBV20-1	-	TRBJ2-5	TRBD2	TGCAGTGCGGGGGGGGTAGCGGGAGATTCGACCCAGTACTTC	CSAGGVAGDSTQYF
TRBV5-1	many	TRBJ2-5	-	TGCGCCAGCAGCTTGGATCGGGGTGTCGGGGAGACCCAGTACTTC	CASSLDRGVGETQYF
TRBV5-1	many	TRBJ2-1	TRBD1	TGCGCCAGCAGCGACCCTGGACAGGGTAACTACAATGAGCAGTTCTTC	CASSDPGQGNYNEQFF
TRBV28	many	TRBJ2-3	-	TGTGCCAACCAAAAGGTGGGCACAGATACGCAGTATTTT	CANQKVGTDTQYF
TRBV18	-	TRBJ2-7	TRBD1	TGTGCCAGCTCACCATCCCGGGACAGGGAGGGCGAGCAGTACTTC	CASSPSRDREGEQYF
TRBV11-2	few	TRBJ2-7	-	TGTGCCAGCAGCCCCCGGGACCCTCTTGGGTACGAGCAGTACTTC	CASSPRDPLGYEQYF
TRBV29-1	-	TRBJ2-7	-	TGCAGCGTAACTTCGGTTAGCTCTAACTGGGAGCAGTACTTC	CSVTSVSSNWEQYF
TRBV11-3	many	TRBJ2-1	TRBD2	TGTGCCAGCAGCTCGAGCGGGAGGGCCTGGAATGAGCAGTTCTTC	CASSSSGRAWNEQFF
TRBV20-1	-	TRBJ1-2	-	TGCCGTACTAGAGGATCGGGAGGCTACACCTTC	CRTRGSGGYTF
TRBV5-1	many	TRBJ1-1	-	TGCGCCAGCAGCTCCAGGGTCGTGGGTACTGAAGCTTTCTTT	CASSSRVVGTEAFF
TRBV15	-	TRBJ2-7	-	TGTGCCACCAGCAGAGATACCCCAGGTAGCTGGCGCTCCTACGAGCAGTACTTC	CATSRDTPGSWRSYEQYF
TRBV20-1	many	TRBJ2-7	TRBD2	TGCAGTGCTATCATGACTAGCGGCCTCTACGAGCAGTACTTC	CSAIMTSGLYEQYF